This T cell receptor (beta chain) was identified during a study of blood T cell repertoires in COVID-19. Study background: Some COVID-19 samples were acute and others convalescent; all came from the United States, Italy and Spain. Nucleic acid was either cDNA or gDNA, and it came from T cells, B-cell-depleted T cells, or PBMCs.

Trimming removed 5 bases from V and 3 bases from J; junction bases left unmatched: 4. From germline, CDR1 is LGHDT and CDR2 YNNKEL (reference sequence). The CDR3 runs 14 residues. Here immunoSEQ multiplex PCR was the method, and the copy in TCRdb shows in-frame clones only, minus some. This sample has 150,000 or so clones; 81% occur once, and the top ten carry roughly 8.8%. The receptor was isolated from a human donor with acute or convalescent COVID-19. The donor label of this sample is uncertain. The chain uses TRBV3-1 (or the pseudogene TRBV3-2) and TRBJ2-3; 8 bases line up with TRBD1. The sample comprised peripheral blood. The DNA of the CDR3 is TGTGCCAGCAGCTCGAGACAGGGGACAGATACGCAGTATTTT. Amino acids: CASSSRQGTDTQYF.